This T cell receptor beta chain stems from a study of a mutant IDH1 vaccine in newly diagnosed glioma. The wider study: Vaccine dosing followed radiotherapy by 4-6 weeks, or accompanied temozolomide cycles. Patients previously underwent radiotherapy, temozolomide, or both, and most underwent both.

This clone occurred once. Its antigen is unidentified. The CDR3 is 16 amino acids. Looked up from germline, CDR1 is SGHDT and CDR2 is YYEEEE. V lost 3 bases, J lost 6 bases, and 10 bases stayed unmatched. Time point in this sample: week 35, safety follow-up. A 20-mer mutant IDH1 peptide at 300 ug was injected subcutaneously with topical imiquimod. Sequencing used immunoSEQ multiplex PCR; TCRdb keeps in-frame clones, though not all of them. The table lists about 45,000 clones, around 92% of them singletons. The sample was PBMCs, taken from a glioma patient whose treatment included an IDH1 peptide vaccine. The source of this sequence is a middle-aged man with glioma. The J gene is TRBJ2-2, the V gene TRBV5-6; TRBD1 matches 8 bases. In DNA, the CDR3 is TGTGCCAGCAGCTACCAAACGACAGGGGAGGCCGGGGAGCTGTTTTTT. It translates to CASSYQTTGEAGELFF.